The clone carrying this T cell receptor beta chain has only a few counts. MiXCR was run by TCRdb on the RT-PCR reads, yielding one entry per CDR3 protein. This table has about 570,000 distinct CDR3 sequences, 11% appearing once. The data originate from a study of response to subunit inactivated influenza vaccine. The CDR3 has 13 residues. Germline V gives CDR1 SQVTM, CDR2 ANQGSEA. The V end lost 7 bases, the J end lost 5 bases, and 15 bases lay between the germline ends. The sample was also linked to a second study, of T cells expressing NK-cell markers. That source reports: TCR beta libraries carry UMIs added by 5'RACE template switching. HCMV seropositivity characterized most of the eight sequenced donors, and seronegativity one.

The source is a man over 45 who received an inactivated influenza vaccine. The source material was PBMCs from blood, sampled on the day of vaccination. This chain links TRBV29-1 with TRBJ2-1; D possibly corresponds to TRBD1 (6 bases). CDR3 coding DNA: TGCAGCGGAAGGGGGAGCGGCCACAATGAGCAGTTCTTC. It yields the protein CSGRGSGHNEQFF.